This T cell receptor beta chain emerged from a study of response to subunit inactivated influenza vaccine. TCRdb used MiXCR to reprocess the RT-PCR reads, holding one entry per CDR3 protein. The sample consists of around 790,000 distinct CDR3 sequences, 20% to 25% of them appearing once. In the case of this clonotype: Its target is not known.

Study-wide results and limits: A suggestion made by the authors is that each seasonal influenza vaccination recruits few new T cells.

The CDR3 covers 14 residues. V lost 11 bases, J lost 2 bases, and 7 bases stayed unmatched. In germline, CDR1 is ENHRY, CDR2 SYGVKD. The sequenced sample was PBMCs from blood, obtained 5 days after vaccination. The source is a man aged 50-59 years who received an inactivated influenza vaccine. This chain joins TRBV10-3 and TRBJ2-2, with 8 bases that match TRBD1. CDR3 DNA: TGTGCCGGCGGACAGGGAAGAAACACCGGGGAGCTGTTTTTT. It codes for CAGGQGRNTGELFF.